The 21 T cell receptor beta chains below come from one sample, sequenced in a study of CD8+ T cells in alopecia areata. RNA extraction and reverse transcription yielded cDNA as sequencing template. TCRdb keeps only in-frame clones here, not all; method: immunoSEQ multiplex PCR. The sample carries 70,000 to 95,000 clones, roughly half recorded once. The sequenced sample consisted of NKG2D-high CD8+ T cells sorted from blood. The source of these receptors is a human donor with alopecia areata.

This chain links TRBV7-9 with TRBJ2-1; no clear D gene. V dropped 8 bases and J dropped 3 bases, with 14 bases sitting between them. This CDR3 is built from 14 residues. Germline CDR1 reads SEHNR; CDR2 reads FQNEAQ (reference sequence). As DNA, the CDR3 is TGTGCCAGCTCGAACGGGTGGGACTACAATGAGCAGTTCTTC. It is translated as CASSNGWDYNEQFF.

This clone has only a few counts. CDR3 sequence: CASSLSGQNWNYEQYF. The CDR3 region has the DNA TGTGCCAGCAGTTTATCCGGGCAGAACTGGAACTACGAGCAGTACTTC. This chain uses TRBV28 with TRBJ2-7; D gene uncertain. V lost 1 base to trimming and J lost 3 bases, with 16 bases between them. The CDR3 is made up of 16 amino acids. In germline, CDR1 is MDHEN, CDR2 SYDVKM.

The CDR3 nucleotides are TGTGCCAGCAGTCCCGGACAGCCTGAGCAGTTCTTC. This sequence encodes CASSPGQPEQFF. The chain combines TRBV28 with TRBJ2-1; D perhaps matches TRBD1 (6 bases). Trimming removed 5 bases at V and 9 bases at J, with 11 bases between. The CDR3 has 12 amino acids. In germline, CDR1 is MDHEN, CDR2 SYDVKM.

This clone has more than one count but fewer than ten. The rearrangement joins TRBV7-9 to TRBJ2-2, with D perhaps matching TRBD1 (5 bases). The CDR3 has 12 amino acids. Germline CDR1 reads SEHNR; CDR2 reads FQNEAQ (reference sequence). CDR3 region: CAATRDPGELFF. The DNA of the CDR3 is TGTGCGGCTACCAGGGATCCCGGGGAGCTGTTTTTT.

This chain links TRBV27 with TRBJ2-1; D gene unclear. Germline CDR1 is MNHEY and CDR2 is SMNVEV (reference sequence). Deletions cut 10 bases from V and 4 bases from J, with 14 bases between. The CDR3 consists of 13 residues. CDR3 DNA: TGTGCCACCCAACCGGGTCAATACAATGAGCAGTTCTTC. This translates into CATQPGQYNEQFF.

The rearrangement links TRBV5-6 to TRBJ1-5; a weak D match, TRBD1 (5 bases). This CDR3 spans 16 amino acids. The V gene's germline CDR1 is SGHDT and CDR2 YYEEEE. Trimming stripped 4 bases from V and 1 base from J, with 15 bases between. CDR3 residues: CASSGSQGYSNQPQHF. In DNA, the CDR3 is TGTGCCAGCAGCGGGAGTCAGGGATACAGCAATCAGCCCCAGCATTTT.

The rearrangement uses TRBV28 and TRBJ2-5, with 10 bases fitting TRBD2. The germline gives CDR1 MDHEN, CDR2 SYDVKM. V dropped 1 base and J dropped 3; count of bases not matched to a gene: 5. CDR3 size: 16 residues. The CDR3 sequence is CASSLSLAGPKETQYF. CDR3 nucleotide sequence: TGTGCCAGCAGTTTATCACTAGCGGGACCTAAAGAGACCCAGTACTTC.

This clone has just a few counts. The V and J genes are TRBV29-1 and TRBJ2-1; D ambiguous. Germline V gene lookup returns CDR1 SQVTM and CDR2 ANQGSEA. The CDR3 spans 13 residues. Here the CDR3 DNA reads TGCAGTATGATACGGGCAGACAACAATGAGCAGTTCTTC. It yields the protein CSMIRADNNEQFF.

Only a few counts were recorded for this clone. This chain links TRBV7-9 with TRBJ2-3; 9 bases match TRBD2. V trimming: 2 bases; J trimming: 2 bases; junction bases outside the gene matches: 8. The CDR3 is 17 amino acids. CDR1 and CDR2 (germline): SEHNR, FQNEAQ (reference sequence). The DNA of the CDR3 is TGTGCCAGCAGCTTACCGGAGCGGGGGGCCTCCACAGATACGCAGTATTTT. It translates to CASSLPERGASTDTQYF.

The V call is TRBV5-1, the J call TRBJ1-1; TRBD1 matches 8 bases. The CDR3 length is 14 residues. CDR1 and CDR2 (germline): SGHRS, YFSETQ. V dropped 0 bases and J dropped 4; count of bases not matched to a gene: 2. The CDR3 protein is CASSLATGGTEAFF. The CDR3, as DNA: TGCGCCAGCAGCTTGGCTACAGGGGGCACTGAAGCTTTCTTT.

V is TRBV9 and J is TRBJ2-3; D unclear. The CDR3 has 13 amino acids. From germline, CDR1 is SGDLS and CDR2 YYNGEE. Trimming left V 3 bases short and J 0 bases short, with 5 bases between. The CDR3 coding sequence is TGTGCCAGCAGCGCACAGAGCACAGATACGCAGTATTTT. This codes for CASSAQSTDTQYF.

The rearrangement links TRBV27 to TRBJ1-2, with 10 nucleotides matching TRBD1. The germline gives CDR1 MNHEY, CDR2 SMNVEV (reference sequence). After removal of 6 bases from V and 5 bases from J, the junction contained 9 bases not matched to a gene. This CDR3 spans 15 amino acids. The CDR3 protein is CASRHRDRGLYGYTF. DNA for the CDR3: TGTGCCAGCAGGCACCGGGACAGGGGACTTTATGGCTACACCTTC.

This clone occurred a few times. CDR3 nucleotides: TGCAGCGTTGAAGGATTGCAATCTGGACTAGCGGGAGTCTACGAGCAGTACTTC. Residues: CSVEGLQSGLAGVYEQYF. The chain couples TRBV29-1 to TRBJ2-7, with 13 nucleotides matching TRBD2. Trimming at V came to 1 base and at J to 3 bases, leaving 12 bases not matched to a gene. CDR1 and CDR2 from the germline V gene are SQVTM and ANQGSEA. This CDR3 has 18 amino acids.

The V and J genes are TRBV7-2 and TRBJ2-1; 9 nucleotides match TRBD1. The ends lost 1 base at V and 1 base at J; junction bases unmatched: 11. The CDR3 is 19 amino acids. The germline CDR1 and CDR2 sequences are SGHTA and FQGNSA. The CDR3 is CASSLVGLVGTGSYNEQFF. DNA of the CDR3: TGTGCCAGCAGCTTAGTGGGGTTGGTCGGGACAGGGTCCTACAATGAGCAGTTCTTC.

This chain links TRBV29-1 with TRBJ1-1; a possible D gene is TRBD1 (6 bases). CDR3 length equals 14 residues. Trimming cost V 6 bases and J 0 bases, with 14 bases left between them. CDR1 and CDR2 from the germline V gene are SQVTM and ANQGSEA. The CDR3 DNA reads TGCAGCGTAGTAAACAGGGCAATGAACACTGAAGCTTTCTTT. Encoded protein: CSVVNRAMNTEAFF. Complete variable domain (other parts from reference TRBV29-1 and TRBJ1-1): SAVISQKPSRDICQRGTSLTIQCQVDSQVTMMFWYRQQPGQSLTLIATANQGSEATYESGFVIDKFPISRPNLTFSTLTVSNMSPEDSSIYLCSVVNRAMNTEAFFGQGTRLTVV.

The chain recombines TRBV4-2 with TRBJ2-5; tentative D call: TRBD2 (7 bases). Germline V gene lookup returns CDR1 LGHNA and CDR2 YNFKEQ. Deletions cut 1 base from V and 5 bases from J, with 20 bases between. The CDR3 is made up of 17 amino acids. The CDR3 nucleotides are TGTGCCAGCAGCCAAGCGGATTCGGGGGGCGCAGGGGAGACCCAGTACTTC. It yields the protein CASSQADSGGAGETQYF.

This clone was detected only once. The chain employs TRBV2 and TRBJ2-5; tentative D call: TRBD2 (6 bases). This CDR3 spans 13 amino acids. In germline, CDR1 is SNHLY, CDR2 FYNNEI. V lost 7 bases and J lost 0, with 9 bases in between. The CDR3 spells CASIGGYQETQYF. In DNA form, the CDR3 reads TGTGCCAGCATTGGGGGGTACCAAGAGACCCAGTACTTC.

The V gene is TRBV29-1, the J gene TRBJ2-1, with D perhaps TRBD1 or TRBD2 (5 bases each). Between the trimmed V and J ends, which lost 6 bases and 8 bases, there was a span of 20 bases. The CDR3 has 14 residues. Germline V CDR1 and CDR2: SQVTM, ANQGSEA. CDR3 in amino acids: CSVSGTEGAHEQFF. The CDR3, as DNA: TGCAGCGTCTCCGGGACGGAAGGGGCCCATGAGCAGTTCTTC.

The chain has TRBV6-5 and TRBJ2-6, with D hard to call. Germline CDR1 and CDR2: MNHEY and SVGAGI. V lost 1 base, J lost 0 bases, and 4 bases lay in between. This CDR3 contains 15 residues. CDR3: CASSYFGSGANVLTF. The CDR3 bases are TGTGCCAGCAGTTACTTTGGCTCTGGGGCCAACGTCCTGACTTTC.

The CDR3 region has the DNA TGTGCCAGCACCATTCTTTACGGGGACTACGAGCAGTACTTC. This encodes CASTILYGDYEQYF. The chain couples TRBV27 to TRBJ2-7; D possibly corresponds to TRBD2 (5 bases). The CDR3 length is 14 residues. Germline V gene lookup returns CDR1 MNHEY and CDR2 SMNVEV (reference sequence). V lost 7 bases, J lost 3 bases, and 16 bases lay in between.

V is TRBV29-1 and J is TRBJ2-7; D uncertain. CDR1 is SQVTM, CDR2 ANQGSEA, per germline. CDR3 length: 14 residues. V was shortened by 0 bases and J by 4 bases, with 13 bases between the two germline ends. In DNA form, the CDR3 reads TGCAGCGTTGAAGACGGATTCCAAGGGTACGAGCAGTACTTC. Encoded protein: CSVEDGFQGYEQYF.